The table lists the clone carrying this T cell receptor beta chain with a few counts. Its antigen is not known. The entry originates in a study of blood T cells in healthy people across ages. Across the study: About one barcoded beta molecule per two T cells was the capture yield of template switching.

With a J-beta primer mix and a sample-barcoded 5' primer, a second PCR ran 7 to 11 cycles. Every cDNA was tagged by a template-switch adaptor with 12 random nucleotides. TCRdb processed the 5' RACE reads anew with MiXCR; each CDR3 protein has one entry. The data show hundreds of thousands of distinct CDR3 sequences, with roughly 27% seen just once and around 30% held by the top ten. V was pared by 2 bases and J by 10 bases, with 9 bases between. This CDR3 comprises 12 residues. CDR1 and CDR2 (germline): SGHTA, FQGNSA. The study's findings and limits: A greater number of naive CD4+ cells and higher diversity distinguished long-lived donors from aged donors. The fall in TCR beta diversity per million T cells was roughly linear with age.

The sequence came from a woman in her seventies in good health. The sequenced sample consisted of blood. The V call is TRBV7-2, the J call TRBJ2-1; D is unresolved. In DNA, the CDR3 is TGTGCCAGCAGCTTAAGTACTCTAGAGCAGTTCTTC. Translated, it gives CASSLSTLEQFF.